These 27 T cell receptor beta chains came from one sample sequenced in a study of vaccination and CD4 T cells after COVID-19. The study sequenced cultured CD4+ T cell DNA using the Oncomine TCR Beta short-read assay. TCRdb redid the calling of the PCR reads with MiXCR, one entry per CDR3 protein. The sample holds under 20,000 distinct CDR3 sequences; approximately 58% are singletons and the top ten take roughly 29%. The treatment was: roughly nine-day PBMC culture with coronavirus spike peptide pools or control peptides (ViraFEST assay). The antigens these receptors bind are not known. The material sequenced was cultured CD4+ T cells from blood, taken after SARS-CoV-2 vaccination. These receptors were taken from a human donor with COVID-19.

V usage is TRBV15 and J usage is TRBJ2-5; 8 bases match TRBD2. This CDR3 has 16 residues. Germline loops: CDR1 LNHNV, CDR2 YYDKDF (reference sequence). V lost 2 bases and J lost 1; bases outside the gene matches: 6. The CDR3 nucleotides are TGTGCCACCAGCAGACGGGCGGGAGGACTCCAAGAGACCCAGTACTTC. It yields the protein CATSRRAGGLQETQYF.

This sequence joins TRBV11-3 and TRBJ2-2, with D maybe TRBD2 (5 bases). This CDR3 has 15 residues. V lost 2 bases, J lost 2 bases, and 9 bases lay in between. CDR1 is SGHNT and CDR2 is YENEEA in the germline V gene. This CDR3 is CASSLLGENTGELFF. The DNA for the CDR3 is TGTGCCAGCAGCTTACTCGGGGAAAACACCGGGGAGCTGTTTTTT.

The chain joins TRBV19 to TRBJ2-7; 8 nucleotides match TRBD2. Germline values: CDR1 LNHDA, CDR2 SQIVND (reference sequence). V was clipped by 5 bases and J by 1 base; unmatched bases: 4. CDR3 size: 14 residues. The CDR3 DNA is TGTGCCAGTAGTCCCGTAGCGGGGTCCTACGAGCAGTACTTC. It encodes CASSPVAGSYEQYF.

The chain employs TRBV11-3 and TRBJ2-1; weak D call: TRBD2 (6 bases). The CDR3 has 15 amino acids. V lost 4 bases and J lost 6, with 16 bases in between. Germline CDR1 reads SGHNT; CDR2 reads YENEEA. The CDR3 here is CASSWDSRGGNEQFF. CDR3 nucleotides: TGTGCCAGCAGCTGGGACTCCAGAGGAGGCAATGAGCAGTTCTTC.

A few counts support this clonotype. This chain uses TRBV15 with TRBJ1-4; 10 positions match TRBD1. This CDR3 is 14 amino acids long. Unmatched junction bases numbered 8, after V lost 8 bases and J lost 8 bases. From germline, CDR1 is LNHNV and CDR2 YYDKDF (reference sequence). CDR3 nucleotides: TGTGCCACCGGGACGGGACAGGGGAGCGAAAAACTGTTTTTT. It yields the protein CATGTGQGSEKLFF.

This chain uses TRBV20-1 with TRBJ2-4; a possible D gene is TRBD2 (7 bases). Germline V gives CDR1 DFQATT, CDR2 SNEGSKA (reference sequence). There are 15 residues in the CDR3. V was trimmed by 3 bases and J by 2 bases, leaving 14 bases between them. The CDR3 nucleotides read TGCAGTGCTAGGGGGGCGGGGGCCTCCAAAAACATTCAGTACTTC. Its translation: CSARGAGASKNIQYF.

The rearrangement links TRBV15 to TRBJ2-7; unclear D gene. The V and J ends lost 1 base and 7 bases respectively, with 11 bases between them. Germline V gives CDR1 LNHNV, CDR2 YYDKDF (reference sequence). This CDR3 is 13 amino acids long. The CDR3 loop reads CATSRGVVGEQYF. CDR3 nucleotide sequence: TGTGCCACCAGCAGAGGGGTGGTCGGGGAGCAGTACTTC.

This clonotype was counted a few times. This rearrangement joins TRBV6-5 to TRBJ2-5; no clear D gene. Germline lookup yields CDR1 MNHEY and CDR2 SVGAGI. There are 14 residues in the CDR3. The germline V and J ends were trimmed by 4 bases and 1 base, with 10 bases remaining between them. The CDR3 bases are TGTGCCAGCAGTTCCCGGTCAGCCCAAGAGACCCAGTACTTC. As protein: CASSSRSAQETQYF.

This chain connects TRBV6-2 or TRBV6-3 to TRBJ2-3; maybe TRBD2 (5 bases). CDR3 length: 16 residues. V shed 7 bases and J shed 2 bases, with 19 bases lying between them. Germline loops: CDR1 MNHEY, CDR2 SVGEGT. The CDR3 coding sequence is TGTGCCAGCAATACGGTCGAGGGTTTACTCACAGATACGCAGTATTTT. Translated, it gives CASNTVEGLLTDTQYF.

The chain links TRBV11-2 to TRBJ2-5; 10 positions agree with TRBD2. V was clipped by 2 bases and J by 4 bases; unmatched bases: 10. Germline CDR1 is SGHAT and CDR2 is FQNNGV. CDR3 size: 17 residues. CDR3 protein: CASSLKVAGGPRETQYF. CDR3 coding DNA: TGTGCCAGCAGCTTAAAAGTAGCGGGGGGCCCGAGAGAGACCCAGTACTTC.

This clonotype was seen more than once but under ten times. V is TRBV20-1 and J is TRBJ2-3; 10 nucleotides match TRBD2. From germline, CDR1 is DFQATT and CDR2 SNEGSKA (reference sequence). The V segment lost 3 bases and the J segment 0 bases; nucleotides outside the gene matches: 6. This CDR3 region has 16 residues. The CDR3 reads CSASRTSGDSTDTQYF. The CDR3, as DNA: TGCAGTGCTAGCCGGACTAGCGGAGACAGCACAGATACGCAGTATTTT.

This sequence joins TRBV7-2 and TRBJ1-6; the D is unclear. Trimming left V 5 bases short and J 10 bases short, with 15 bases between. Germline V CDR1 and CDR2: SGHTA, FQGNSA. The CDR3 has 14 residues. The CDR3 nucleotides are TGTGCCAGCAGCCCCTGGTTCGGGGAGTCACCCCTCCACTTT. Its protein product is CASSPWFGESPLHF.

The V gene is TRBV5-4, the J gene TRBJ1-2, with D unresolved. V lost 0 bases and J 4 bases, leaving 10 bases between the germline ends. The CDR3 loop spans 14 amino acids. In germline, CDR1 is SGHNT, CDR2 YYREEE (reference sequence). Here the CDR3 DNA reads TGTGCCAGCAGCTTGGCCGGTGGAACCTATGGCTACACCTTC. Residues: CASSLAGGTYGYTF.

This sequence joins TRBV6-1 and TRBJ2-4, with TRBD1 as a possible D gene (6 bases). Trimming took 6 bases from V and 1 from J, leaving 13 bases between them. Germline V lookup: CDR1 MNHNS, CDR2 SASEGT. The CDR3 has 15 residues. In DNA form, the CDR3 reads TGTGCCAGCAGCTCCACAGGGCTGGCCAAAAACATTCAGTACTTC. This sequence encodes CASSSTGLAKNIQYF.

This chain joins TRBV19 and TRBJ1-1; 9 nucleotides match TRBD1. The CDR3 is made up of 16 amino acids. CDR1 is LNHDA and CDR2 is SQIVND in the germline V gene (reference sequence). The trim removed 5 bases at V and 1 base at J, leaving 8 bases unmatched. This CDR3 is CASSARDRVRNTEAFF. Here the CDR3 DNA reads TGTGCCAGTAGTGCACGGGACAGGGTGCGGAACACTGAAGCTTTCTTT.

The V call is TRBV5-4, the J call TRBJ2-6, with D unresolved. Germline CDR1 reads SGHNT; CDR2 reads YYREEE (reference sequence). CDR3 size: 14 residues. V was shortened by 1 base and J by 0 bases, with 2 bases between the two germline ends. CDR3 DNA sequence: TGTGCCAGCAGCTTGCACTCTGGGGCCAACGTCCTGACTTTC. Its protein is CASSLHSGANVLTF.

This clonotype was detected only a few times. The gene calls are TRBV20-1 and TRBJ1-1; 7 bases line up with TRBD1. With V trimmed by 0 bases and J by 11 bases, 12 bases remained unmatched. Per germline, CDR1 DFQATT and CDR2 SNEGSKA (reference sequence). This CDR3 is 14 amino acids long. For the CDR3, the DNA is TGCAGTGCTAGAGATATGGGGGGGCCGGGACAGGCTTTCTTT. It encodes CSARDMGGPGQAFF.

The sample holds one count of this clonotype. The chain couples TRBV18 to TRBJ1-5, with D possibly being TRBD1 (6 bases). Germline CDR1 reads KGHSH; CDR2 reads LQKENI. This CDR3 comprises 14 residues. With 3 bases removed from V and 7 bases from J, the gap between germline ends came to 13 bases. DNA of the CDR3: TGTGCCAGCTCACCCCAGGGAGGGGGACAGCCCCAGCATTTT. Its protein product is CASSPQGGGQPQHF.

This clonotype was recorded a few times. The rearrangement joins TRBV28 to TRBJ1-1; 7 bases line up with TRBD1. Trimming took 3 bases from V and 0 from J; bases not matched to a gene: 1. This CDR3 region has 14 residues. Germline lookup yields CDR1 MDHEN and CDR2 SYDVKM. The CDR3 here is CASSFDRVNTEAFF. DNA of the CDR3: TGTGCCAGCAGTTTCGACAGGGTGAACACTGAAGCTTTCTTT. The entire variable domain, with the rest obtained from reference TRBV28 and TRBJ1-1, is as follows: DVKVTQSSRYLVKRTGEKVFLECVQDMDHENMFWYRQDPGLGLRLIYFSYDVKMKEKGDIPEGYSVSREKKERFSLILESASTNQTSMYLCASSFDRVNTEAFFGQGTRLTVV.

This clonotype was detected a few times. The chain employs TRBV7-2 and TRBJ1-1; 7 bases line up with TRBD1. CDR3 size: 12 residues. The V and J ends lost 6 bases and 4 bases, in that order; junction bases with no gene match: 2. CDR1 and CDR2 (germline): SGHTA, FQGNSA. The CDR3 DNA reads as TGTGCCAGCAGTAACAGGGGCACTGAAGCTTTCTTT. As protein: CASSNRGTEAFF. Using reference TRBV7-2 and TRBJ1-1 for the parts outside the CDR3, the full variable domain is GAGVSQSPSNKVTEKGKDVELRCDPISGHTALYWYRQSLGQGLEFLIYFQGNSAPDKSGLPSDRFSAERTGGSVSTLTIQRTQQEDSAVYLCASSNRGTEAFFGQGTRLTVV.

The chain employs TRBV6-1 and TRBJ2-2, with D possibly matching TRBD1 (6 bases). The CDR3 consists of 17 residues. Trimming pared 6 bases from V and 2 bases from J, leaving 19 bases between. The V gene's germline CDR1 is MNHNS and CDR2 SASEGT. CDR3 DNA: TGTGCCAGCAGGCCCGGGACACTTGGTATTAACACCGGGGAGCTGTTTTTT. Its translation is CASRPGTLGINTGELFF.

The V and J genes are TRBV7-6 and TRBJ2-5; 15 bases map to TRBD2. The CDR3 has 19 amino acids. V lost 4 bases to trimming and J lost 4 bases; unmatched junction nucleotides: 13. Per the germline V gene, CDR1 is SGHVS and CDR2 is FNYEAQ. This chain's CDR3 is CASSSGLAGGLGSPETQYF. As DNA, the CDR3 is TGTGCCAGCAGCTCGGGACTAGCGGGGGGTTTGGGATCCCCAGAGACCCAGTACTTC.

This rearrangement joins TRBV11-2 to TRBJ1-5, with no clear D. This CDR3 has 13 amino acids. V lost 0 bases to trimming and J lost 6 bases, with 6 bases between them. CDR1 is SGHAT, CDR2 FQNNGV, per germline. CDR3 DNA sequence: TGTGCCAGCAGCTTAGAAAGAAGTCAGCCCCAGCATTTT. Translated: CASSLERSQPQHF.

The chain employs TRBV11-2 and TRBJ2-7; TRBD2 matches 10 bases. This CDR3 comprises 15 residues. The germline V gene encodes CDR1 SGHAT and CDR2 FQNNGV. J gave up 6 bases and V 0 bases, and 5 bases lay outside the gene matches. For the CDR3, the DNA is TGTGCCAGCAGCTTAGATCGGACTAGCGGCGTCGAGCAGTACTTC. Translating it yields CASSLDRTSGVEQYF.

The J gene is TRBJ1-5, the V gene TRBV5-6, with 8 bases matching TRBD1. CDR3 length: 15 residues. CDR1 SGHDT and CDR2 YYEEEE come from the germline V gene. Losses at the gene ends were 3 bases for V and 4 bases for J; bases not matched to a gene: 6. The CDR3 nucleotides read TGTGCCAGCAGCTCACAGGGGGGGTTAAATCAGCCCCAGCATTTT. Encoded protein: CASSSQGGLNQPQHF.

This chain links TRBV24-1 with TRBJ2-1; no definite D call. The CDR3 has 13 residues. V was trimmed by 4 bases and J by 14 bases, leaving 17 bases between them. Germline lookup yields CDR1 KGHDR and CDR2 SFDVKD. The CDR3 spells CATSDHGRRKEFF. The CDR3, as DNA: TGTGCCACCAGTGACCACGGCCGTAGGAAGGAGTTCTTC.

The chain recombines TRBV7-2 with TRBJ2-4; no definite D call. V was cut by 4 bases and J by 0 bases, with 7 bases left in between. Germline V gene sequence: CDR1 SGHTA, CDR2 FQGNSA. The length of the CDR3 is 14 residues. The CDR3 DNA follows: TGTGCCAGCAGCTCCCCTATAGCCAAAAACATTCAGTACTTC. It yields the protein CASSSPIAKNIQYF.